This is a list of T cell receptor beta chains from one sample in a study of control samples from healthy donors and cancer patients. Profiling relied on immunoSEQ multiplex PCR, and the TCRdb table lists in-frame clones only, not all of them. The sample has about 120,000 clones, 90% to 95% seen once. The source material was PBMCs. The receptors were sampled from a man between 50 and 59 years old with head and neck cancer. Each CDR3 is given with its conserved first and last residue. D genes are given only for firm matches. Rows give clone size only sometimes, using once, few, many, or a class for an expanded clone.

CDR3 protein: CASRATGANVLTF
CDR3 DNA: TGTGCCAGCAGGGCAACTGGGGCCAACGTCCTGACTTTC
J gene: TRBJ2-6
clone size: NA
D gene: NA
V gene: TRBV12-3/TRBV12-4

CDR3 protein: CSVEYRDRRNYGYTF
CDR3 DNA: TGCAGCGTAGAGTACCGGGACAGGCGGAACTATGGCTACACCTTC
J gene: TRBJ1-2
clone size: NA
D gene: TRBD1
V gene: TRBV29-1

CDR3 protein: CASRTGPDNEQFF
CDR3 DNA: TGTGCCAGTAGAACAGGGCCTGACAATGAGCAGTTCTTC
J gene: TRBJ2-1
clone size: NA
D gene: NA
V gene: TRBV19

CDR3 protein: CASTLGTGGNSPLHF
CDR3 DNA: TGTGCCAGCACCTTAGGGACAGGAGGGAATTCACCCCTCCACTTT
J gene: TRBJ1-6
clone size: NA
D gene: TRBD1
V gene: TRBV7-9

CDR3 protein: CASSLGFYGYTF
CDR3 DNA: TGTGCCAGCAGCTTGGGGTTCTATGGCTACACCTTC
J gene: TRBJ1-2
clone size: NA
D gene: NA
V gene: TRBV7-9

CDR3 protein: CASMLGGQFGDTIYF
CDR3 DNA: TGTGCCAGCATGTTAGGGGGCCAATTTGGGGACACCATATATTTT
J gene: TRBJ1-3
clone size: NA
D gene: TRBD1
V gene: TRBV6-4

CDR3 protein: CASRGANTEAFF
CDR3 DNA: TGTGCCAGCAGGGGAGCGAACACTGAAGCTTTCTTT
J gene: TRBJ1-1
clone size: NA
D gene: NA
V gene: TRBV7-2

CDR3 protein: CAWSTARRSDTQYF
CDR3 DNA: TGTGCCTGGAGCACTGCCAGGAGGTCAGATACGCAGTATTTT
J gene: TRBJ2-3
clone size: NA
D gene: NA
V gene: TRBV30

CDR3 protein: CSASSTPHQPQHF
CDR3 DNA: TGCAGTGCTAGTTCGACACCGCATCAGCCCCAGCATTTT
J gene: TRBJ1-5
clone size: NA
D gene: NA
V gene: TRBV20-1

CDR3 protein: CSVPGDANTEAFF
CDR3 DNA: TGCAGCGTCCCAGGGGACGCGAACACTGAAGCTTTCTTT
J gene: TRBJ1-1
clone size: NA
D gene: NA
V gene: TRBV29-1

CDR3 protein: CASSPSRGIRWGTQYF
CDR3 DNA: TGTGCCAGCAGCCCGAGCCGGGGTATTCGTTGGGGGACCCAGTACTTC
J gene: TRBJ2-5
clone size: NA
D gene: NA
V gene: TRBV11-2

CDR3 protein: CASSVEGVDTQYF
CDR3 DNA: TGTGCCAGCAGCGTAGAGGGGGTAGATACGCAGTATTTT
J gene: TRBJ2-3
clone size: NA
D gene: NA
V gene: TRBV9

CDR3 protein: CASSQAGGYTF
CDR3 DNA: TGTGCCAGCAGCCAAGCGGGTGGCTACACCTTC
J gene: TRBJ1-2
clone size: NA
D gene: NA
V gene: TRBV3-1/TRBV3-2

CDR3 protein: CAISESETQYF
CDR3 DNA: TGTGCCATCAGTGAGTCGGAGACCCAGTACTTC
J gene: TRBJ2-5
clone size: once
D gene: NA
V gene: TRBV10-3

CDR3 protein: CASSPQGGETQYF
CDR3 DNA: TGTGCCAGCTCACCTCAAGGAGGAGAGACCCAGTACTTC
J gene: TRBJ2-5
clone size: NA
D gene: NA
V gene: TRBV18

CDR3 protein: CASSSGYGTREEEQYF
CDR3 DNA: TGTGCCAGCAGCTCCGGCTACGGGACCCGAGAGGAAGAGCAGTACTTC
J gene: TRBJ2-7
clone size: NA
D gene: NA
V gene: TRBV7-2

CDR3 protein: CASSETGNTEAFF
CDR3 DNA: TGTGCCAGCAGTGAAACAGGGAACACTGAAGCTTTCTTT
J gene: TRBJ1-1
clone size: few
D gene: NA
V gene: TRBV7-8

CDR3 protein: CASSQEKHGALSGNTIYF
CDR3 DNA: TGCGCCAGCAGCCAAGAGAAGCATGGGGCTTTGTCTGGAAACACCATATATTTT
J gene: TRBJ1-3
clone size: NA
D gene: NA
V gene: TRBV4-1

CDR3 protein: CASSLMGHNSPLHF
CDR3 DNA: TGTGCCAGCAGCTTGATGGGGCACAATTCACCCCTCCACTTT
J gene: TRBJ1-6
clone size: NA
D gene: NA
V gene: TRBV5-5

CDR3 protein: CASSSRTSRLPGYEQYF
CDR3 DNA: TGTGCCAGCAGTTCCCGGACTAGTAGGCTGCCGGGCTACGAGCAGTACTTC
J gene: TRBJ2-7
clone size: NA
D gene: TRBD2
V gene: TRBV6-2/TRBV6-3

CDR3 protein: CASSFYTEAFF
CDR3 DNA: TGTGCCAGCAGTTTTTACACTGAAGCTTTCTTT
J gene: TRBJ1-1
clone size: NA
D gene: NA
V gene: TRBV12-3/TRBV12-4

CDR3 protein: CASSQVGSNQPQHF
CDR3 DNA: TGCGCCAGCAGCCAAGTCGGCAGCAATCAGCCCCAGCATTTT
J gene: TRBJ1-5
clone size: NA
D gene: NA
V gene: TRBV4-1

CDR3 protein: CASSLKSSVDNEQFF
CDR3 DNA: TGTGCCAGCAGCTTAAAGTCTAGCGTTGACAATGAGCAGTTCTTC
J gene: TRBJ2-1
clone size: NA
D gene: NA
V gene: TRBV13

CDR3 protein: CASSSRDSTNSPLHF
CDR3 DNA: TGTGCCAGCAGTTCAAGGGACAGCACAAATTCACCCCTCCACTTT
J gene: TRBJ1-6
clone size: NA
D gene: TRBD1
V gene: TRBV28

CDR3 protein: CASSSRLAGGRNEQFF
CDR3 DNA: TGTGCCAGCAGTTCTCGACTAGCGGGGGGGCGCAATGAGCAGTTCTTC
J gene: TRBJ2-1
clone size: NA
D gene: TRBD2
V gene: TRBV27

CDR3 protein: CASSLQGAVETQYF
CDR3 DNA: TGTGCCAGCAGCCTCCAGGGGGCCGTTGAGACCCAGTACTTC
J gene: TRBJ2-5
clone size: NA
D gene: TRBD1
V gene: TRBV7-2

CDR3 protein: CASSLSGPYLYEQYF
CDR3 DNA: TGTGCCAGCAGTCTTTCTGGACCCTATCTCTACGAGCAGTACTTC
J gene: TRBJ2-7
clone size: NA
D gene: NA
V gene: TRBV27

CDR3 protein: CASRWTGARLNLFF
CDR3 DNA: TGTGCCAGCAGGTGGACAGGGGCCCGCCTAAATCTGTTCTTC
J gene: TRBJ2-1
clone size: NA
D gene: TRBD1
V gene: TRBV27

CDR3 protein: CASSFSSNQPQHF
CDR3 DNA: TGTGCCAGCAGTTTTTCGAGCAATCAGCCCCAGCATTTT
J gene: TRBJ1-5
clone size: NA
D gene: NA
V gene: TRBV6-6

CDR3 protein: CATSRDRGGYTF
CDR3 DNA: TGTGCCACCAGCAGAGATCGGGGTGGCTACACCTTC
J gene: TRBJ1-2
clone size: NA
D gene: NA
V gene: TRBV15

CDR3 protein: CASSQGRGQGAWQPQHF
CDR3 DNA: TGTGCCAGCAGCCAAGGGAGAGGACAGGGGGCATGGCAGCCCCAGCATTTT
J gene: TRBJ1-5
clone size: NA
D gene: TRBD1
V gene: TRBV3-1/TRBV3-2

CDR3 protein: CASSKFGPDTEAFF
CDR3 DNA: TGTGCCAGCAGTAAGTTTGGGCCTGACACTGAAGCTTTCTTT
J gene: TRBJ1-1
clone size: NA
D gene: NA
V gene: TRBV6-2/TRBV6-3

CDR3 protein: CASSTGGSETQYF
CDR3 DNA: TGTGCCAGCTCAACCGGGGGAAGCGAGACCCAGTACTTC
J gene: TRBJ2-5
clone size: NA
D gene: NA
V gene: TRBV18

CDR3 protein: CASSLRRGAGTNEKLFF
CDR3 DNA: TGTGCCAGCAGCTTGCGGCGGGGCGCCGGAACTAATGAAAAACTGTTTTTT
J gene: TRBJ1-4
clone size: NA
D gene: NA
V gene: TRBV5-4

CDR3 protein: CASSTRTAGDTQYF
CDR3 DNA: TGTGCCAGCAGCACCCGGACAGCGGGAGATACGCAGTATTTT
J gene: TRBJ2-3
clone size: NA
D gene: NA
V gene: TRBV7-6

CDR3 protein: CASSQDDWARGDTQYF
CDR3 DNA: TGCGCCAGCAGCCAAGATGACTGGGCGCGGGGGGATACGCAGTATTTT
J gene: TRBJ2-3
clone size: few
D gene: TRBD2
V gene: TRBV4-1

CDR3 protein: CSASTSGGAEQFF
CDR3 DNA: TGCAGTGCTAGTACTAGCGGGGGGGCAGAGCAGTTCTTC
J gene: TRBJ2-1
clone size: few
D gene: TRBD2
V gene: TRBV20-1

CDR3 protein: CASSQEEEINQPQHF
CDR3 DNA: TGCGCCAGCAGCCAAGAGGAGGAGATCAATCAGCCCCAGCATTTT
J gene: TRBJ1-5
clone size: many
D gene: NA
V gene: TRBV4-3

CDR3 protein: CASSPPGGYEQYF
CDR3 DNA: TGTGCCAGCTCACCACCGGGAGGGTACGAGCAGTACTTC
J gene: TRBJ2-7
clone size: NA
D gene: TRBD2
V gene: TRBV18

CDR3 protein: CASSQEGGAGGPNEQFF
CDR3 DNA: TGTGCCAGCAGCCAAGAGGGGGGTGCGGGGGGGCCCAATGAGCAGTTCTTC
J gene: TRBJ2-1
clone size: NA
D gene: TRBD2
V gene: TRBV4-2

CDR3 protein: CAWGITGSEAFF
CDR3 DNA: TGTGCCTGGGGAATAACAGGGAGTGAAGCTTTCTTT
J gene: TRBJ1-1
clone size: NA
D gene: NA
V gene: TRBV30

CDR3 protein: CASSQYSAGQEGDTQYF
CDR3 DNA: TGCGCCAGCAGCCAATATTCAGCGGGCCAAGAAGGAGATACGCAGTATTTT
J gene: TRBJ2-3
clone size: NA
D gene: NA
V gene: TRBV4-3

CDR3 protein: CSASYRRGSYEQYF
CDR3 DNA: TGCAGTGCTAGTTACCGCCGGGGTTCCTACGAGCAGTACTTC
J gene: TRBJ2-7
clone size: NA
D gene: NA
V gene: TRBV20-1

CDR3 protein: CASSLVGPGNEQFF
CDR3 DNA: TGTGCCAGCAGCTTGGTCGGTCCGGGCAATGAGCAGTTCTTC
J gene: TRBJ2-1
clone size: NA
D gene: NA
V gene: TRBV5-4

CDR3 protein: CASSLGRGGSTDTQYF
CDR3 DNA: TGTGCCAGCAGCTTAGGTCGGGGGGGCTCAACAGATACGCAGTATTTT
J gene: TRBJ2-3
clone size: NA
D gene: TRBD2
V gene: TRBV7-9

CDR3 protein: CASSLNTGGMDEQYF
CDR3 DNA: TGTGCCAGCTCCCTAAATACAGGGGGCATGGACGAGCAGTACTTC
J gene: TRBJ2-7
clone size: NA
D gene: TRBD1
V gene: TRBV27

CDR3 protein: CASSLVSYNEQFF
CDR3 DNA: TGTGCCAGCAGCTTGGTGTCCTACAATGAGCAGTTCTTC
J gene: TRBJ2-1
clone size: once
D gene: NA
V gene: TRBV5-6

CDR3 protein: CASSQEGQGVVGYTF
CDR3 DNA: TGTGCCAGCAGCCAAGAAGGACAGGGGGTTGTTGGCTACACCTTC
J gene: TRBJ1-2
clone size: NA
D gene: TRBD1
V gene: TRBV4-2

CDR3 protein: CASSYLRGSYNEQFF
CDR3 DNA: TGTGCCAGCAGTTACCTGAGGGGCAGCTACAATGAGCAGTTCTTC
J gene: TRBJ2-1
clone size: NA
D gene: NA
V gene: TRBV6-2/TRBV6-3

CDR3 protein: CASSWVGGVNTGELFF
CDR3 DNA: TGTGCCAGTAGTTGGGTCGGGGGTGTGAACACCGGGGAGCTGTTTTTT
J gene: TRBJ2-2
clone size: NA
D gene: NA
V gene: TRBV19

CDR3 protein: CASSLEGHTYNEQFF
CDR3 DNA: TGTGCCAGCAGCTTAGAGGGACATACCTACAATGAGCAGTTCTTC
J gene: TRBJ2-1
clone size: NA
D gene: NA
V gene: TRBV7-2

CDR3 protein: CASSQREGNTIYF
CDR3 DNA: TGCGCCAGCAGCCAAAGGGAGGGAAACACCATATATTTT
J gene: TRBJ1-3
clone size: NA
D gene: NA
V gene: TRBV4-3

CDR3 protein: CASSLRDTADTQYF
CDR3 DNA: TGTGCCAGCTCACTCCGGGACACGGCAGATACGCAGTATTTT
J gene: TRBJ2-3
clone size: NA
D gene: NA
V gene: TRBV18